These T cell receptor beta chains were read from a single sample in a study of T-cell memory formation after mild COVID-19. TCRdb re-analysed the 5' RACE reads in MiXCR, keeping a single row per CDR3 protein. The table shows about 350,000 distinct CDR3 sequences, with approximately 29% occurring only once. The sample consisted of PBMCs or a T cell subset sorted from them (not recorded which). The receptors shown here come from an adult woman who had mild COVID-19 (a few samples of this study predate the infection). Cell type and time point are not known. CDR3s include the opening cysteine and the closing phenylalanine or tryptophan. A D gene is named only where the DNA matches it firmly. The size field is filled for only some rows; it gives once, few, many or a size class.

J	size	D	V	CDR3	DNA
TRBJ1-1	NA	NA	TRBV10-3	CAISEAAVRWDTEAFF	TGTGCCATCAGTGAGGCGGCGGTCCGGTGGGACACTGAAGCTTTCTTT
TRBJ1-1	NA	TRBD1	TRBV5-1	CASSWGDRGPGEAFF	TGCGCCAGCAGCTGGGGGGACAGGGGGCCGGGTGAAGCTTTCTTT
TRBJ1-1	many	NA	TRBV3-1	CASRGGTEAFF	TGTGCCAGCAGAGGGGGGACTGAAGCTTTCTTT
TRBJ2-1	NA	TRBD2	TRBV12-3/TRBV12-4	CASSPLGLAGDGQFF	TGTGCCAGCAGTCCCTTGGGACTAGCGGGGGACGGGCAGTTCTTC
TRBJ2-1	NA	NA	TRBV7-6	CASSLPKGRDGGDEQFF	TGTGCCAGCAGCTTACCGAAGGGCCGGGACGGAGGCGATGAGCAGTTCTTC
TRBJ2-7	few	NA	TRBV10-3	CAISEVLIYEQYF	TGTGCCATCAGTGAGGTTCTGATCTACGAGCAGTACTTC
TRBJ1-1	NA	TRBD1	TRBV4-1	CASSQEFDRGITEAFF	TGCGCCAGCAGCCAAGAATTTGACAGGGGTATCACTGAAGCTTTCTTT
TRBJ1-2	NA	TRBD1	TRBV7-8	CASSLARSRGRGYTF	TGTGCCAGCAGCTTAGCGCGGAGCAGGGGGCGCGGCTACACCTTC
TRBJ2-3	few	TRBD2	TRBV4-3	CASSHAGRAADTQYF	TGCGCCAGCAGCCATGCGGGGAGGGCAGCAGATACGCAGTATTTT
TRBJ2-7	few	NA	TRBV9	CASSSGLGTSSYEQYF	TGTGCCAGCAGCTCGGGTTTAGGGACATCCTCCTACGAGCAGTACTTC
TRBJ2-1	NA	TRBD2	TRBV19	CASSITASGSFGEQFF	TGTGCCAGTAGTATAACGGCTAGCGGGAGTTTCGGTGAGCAGTTCTTC
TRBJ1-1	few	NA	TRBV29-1	CSGRVPGTEAFF	TGCAGCGGCAGGGTGCCCGGCACTGAAGCTTTCTTT
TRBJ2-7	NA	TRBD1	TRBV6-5	CASEGQGKNEQYF	TGTGCCAGCGAGGGACAGGGTAAGAACGAGCAGTACTTC
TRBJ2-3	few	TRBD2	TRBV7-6	CASSLGGRGSTDTQYF	TGTGCCAGCAGCTTAGGCGGGCGGGGGAGCACAGATACGCAGTATTTT
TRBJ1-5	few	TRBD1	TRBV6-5	CASSQDRAPNQPQHF	TGTGCCAGCAGCCAAGACAGGGCCCCCAATCAGCCCCAGCATTTT
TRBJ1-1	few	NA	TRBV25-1	CASKGQGNTEAFF	TGTGCCAGCAAGGGCCAGGGCAACACTGAAGCTTTCTTT
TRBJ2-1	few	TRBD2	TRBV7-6	CASSPGLAGAIYNEQFF	TGTGCCAGCAGCCCGGGACTAGCGGGGGCTATTTACAATGAGCAGTTCTTC
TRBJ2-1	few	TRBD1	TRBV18	CASSPRDRGPREGYNEQFF	TGTGCCAGCTCACCACGAGACAGGGGGCCGCGAGAGGGATACAATGAGCAGTTCTTC
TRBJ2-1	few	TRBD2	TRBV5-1	CASSLGLAGNEQFF	TGCGCCAGCAGCTTGGGGTTAGCGGGTAATGAGCAGTTCTTC
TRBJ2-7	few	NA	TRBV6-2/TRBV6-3	CASTPILGGHEQYF	TGTGCCAGCACTCCTATACTGGGTGGTCACGAGCAGTACTTC
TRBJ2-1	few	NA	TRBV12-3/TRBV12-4	CASSPGPGEQFF	TGTGCCAGCAGTCCCGGGCCCGGGGAGCAGTTCTTC
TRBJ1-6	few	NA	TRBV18	CASSPESFSPLHF	TGTGCCAGCTCACCGGAGTCTTTTTCACCCCTCCACTTT
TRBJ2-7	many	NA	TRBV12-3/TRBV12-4	CASSLVAGYEQYF	TGTGCCAGCAGTTTAGTCGCAGGCTACGAGCAGTACTTC
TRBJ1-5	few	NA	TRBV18	CASSPPGDNQPQHF	TGTGCCAGCTCACCACCGGGGGACAATCAGCCCCAGCATTTT
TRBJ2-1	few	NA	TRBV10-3	CAISVGGGGNEQFF	TGTGCCATCAGTGTCGGAGGTGGGGGGAATGAGCAGTTCTTC
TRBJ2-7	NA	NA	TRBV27	CASSLRAGGGYEQYF	TGTGCCAGCAGTTTAAGGGCCGGGGGAGGCTACGAGCAGTACTTC
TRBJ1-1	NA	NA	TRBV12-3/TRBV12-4	CASSPVGRGGGATEAFF	TGTGCCAGCAGTCCCGTGGGACGAGGAGGTGGTGCCACTGAAGCTTTCTTT
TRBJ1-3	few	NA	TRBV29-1	CSVGSGTGNTIYF	TGCAGCGTTGGATCGGGTACTGGAAACACCATATATTTT
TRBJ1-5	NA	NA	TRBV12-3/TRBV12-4	CASSLGGFNQPQHF	TGTGCCAGCAGTTTAGGGGGTTTCAATCAGCCCCAGCATTTT
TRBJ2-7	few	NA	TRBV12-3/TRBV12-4	CASSLDLEYEQYF	TGTGCCAGCAGTTTAGATCTGGAGTACGAGCAGTACTTC
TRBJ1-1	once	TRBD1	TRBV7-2	CASSSIQGGVTEAFF	TGTGCCAGCAGCTCGATACAGGGGGGTGTCACTGAAGCTTTCTTT
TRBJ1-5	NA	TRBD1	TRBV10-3	CAISERQGSNQPQHF	TGTGCCATCAGTGAACGACAGGGGAGCAATCAGCCCCAGCATTTT
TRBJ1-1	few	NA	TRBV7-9	CASSPVPETEAFF	TGTGCCAGCAGCCCAGTCCCGGAGACTGAAGCTTTCTTT
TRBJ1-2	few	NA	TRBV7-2	CASGWGAQGKDGYTF	TGTGCCAGCGGATGGGGAGCTCAGGGCAAGGATGGCTACACCTTC
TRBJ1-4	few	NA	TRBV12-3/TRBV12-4	CASSSGTYGEKLFF	TGTGCCAGCAGTTCTGGGACATACGGTGAAAAACTGTTTTTT
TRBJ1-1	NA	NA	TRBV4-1	CASSYDGGGNTEAFF	TGCGCCAGCAGCTACGATGGAGGGGGGAACACTGAAGCTTTCTTT
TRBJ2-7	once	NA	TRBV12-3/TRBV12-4	CASRAVGLPQYEQYF	TGTGCCAGCAGGGCTGTTGGACTGCCCCAATACGAGCAGTACTTC
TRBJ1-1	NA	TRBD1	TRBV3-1	CASSQDGKTGAMNTEAFF	TGTGCCAGCAGCCAAGACGGGAAAACAGGGGCTATGAACACTGAAGCTTTCTTT
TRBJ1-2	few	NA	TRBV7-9	CASSFPLVGPNYGYTF	TGTGCCAGCAGCTTTCCCTTAGTAGGTCCTAACTATGGCTACACCTTC
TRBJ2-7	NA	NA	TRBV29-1	CSVEDPQDGSNLYEQYF	TGCAGCGTTGAAGACCCCCAGGACGGGTCCAATCTATACGAGCAGTACTTC
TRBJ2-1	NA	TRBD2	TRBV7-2	CASSPPGLAGDEQFF	TGTGCCAGCAGCCCGCCAGGACTAGCGGGAGATGAGCAGTTCTTC
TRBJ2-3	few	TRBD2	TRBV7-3	CASSLLAGAKADTQYF	TGTGCCAGCAGCCTGTTAGCGGGAGCGAAAGCAGATACGCAGTATTTT
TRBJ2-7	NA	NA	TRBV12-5	CASGLGTYEQYF	TGTGCTAGTGGTTTGGGTACCTACGAGCAGTACTTC
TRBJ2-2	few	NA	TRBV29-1	CSVQGSNTGELFF	TGCAGCGTACAGGGTTCGAACACCGGGGAGCTGTTTTTT
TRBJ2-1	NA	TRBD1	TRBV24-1	CATSDSTGGESYNEQFF	TGTGCCACCAGTGACTCAACAGGGGGCGAATCCTACAATGAGCAGTTCTTC
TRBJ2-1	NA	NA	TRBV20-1	CSVALAYNEQFF	TGCAGTGTTGCCCTGGCCTACAATGAGCAGTTCTTC
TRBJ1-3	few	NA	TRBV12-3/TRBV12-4	CASSWDTPGYF	TGTGCCAGCAGTTGGGATACTCCGGGATATTTT
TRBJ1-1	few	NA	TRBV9	CASSVNLGPTEAFF	TGTGCCAGCAGCGTTAACCTGGGGCCGACTGAAGCTTTCTTT
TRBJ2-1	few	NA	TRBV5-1	CASSSPGTISIDEQFF	TGCGCCAGCAGCTCCCCCGGGACGATTAGCATCGATGAGCAGTTCTTC
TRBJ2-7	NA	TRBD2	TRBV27	CASSIAGVPYEQYF	TGTGCCAGCAGTATAGCGGGAGTGCCCTACGAGCAGTACTTC
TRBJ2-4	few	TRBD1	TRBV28	CAKLRGPNSPNIQYF	TGTGCCAAATTAAGGGGGCCGAACTCACCAAACATTCAGTACTTC
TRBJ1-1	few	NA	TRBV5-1	CASSLTGLTEAFF	TGCGCCAGCAGCTTGACAGGGTTAACTGAAGCTTTCTTT
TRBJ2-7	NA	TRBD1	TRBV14	CASSYGQAGPYEQYF	TGTGCCAGCAGCTACGGACAGGCTGGTCCCTACGAGCAGTACTTC
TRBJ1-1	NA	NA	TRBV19	CASSIVGHTEAFF	TGTGCCAGTAGTATAGTTGGCCACACTGAAGCTTTCTTT